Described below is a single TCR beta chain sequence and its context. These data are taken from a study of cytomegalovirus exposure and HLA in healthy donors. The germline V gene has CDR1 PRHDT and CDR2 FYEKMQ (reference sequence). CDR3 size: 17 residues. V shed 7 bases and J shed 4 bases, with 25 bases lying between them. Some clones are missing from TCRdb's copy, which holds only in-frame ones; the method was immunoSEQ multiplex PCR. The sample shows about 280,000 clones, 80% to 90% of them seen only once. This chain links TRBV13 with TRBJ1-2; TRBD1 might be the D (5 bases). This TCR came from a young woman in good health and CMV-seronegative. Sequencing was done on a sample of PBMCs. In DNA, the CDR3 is TGTGCCAGCAATCTAAACAGCGGGGGAACGGCCCGCTATGGCTACACCTTC. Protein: CASNLNSGGTARYGYTF.